The source of this TCR beta chain is a study of T cells in Graves' hyperthyroidism and ophthalmopathy (dated by TCRdb to between 2018 and 2021). A note on the overall study: Peripheral blood was collected at initial diagnosis, before any treatment. Whether ophthalmopathy could be predicted prospectively was tested in an independent validation cohort made up of approximately 19 hyperthyroidism patients plus 17 patients who later progressed to ophthalmopathy. The approximately 95 discovery patients were divided at random into training and test sets in a 7:3 ratio. To identify distinguishing TCR V-J signatures, a discovery cohort of 90 to 100 patients was used, comprising 40 to 45 with Graves' ophthalmopathy and 57 with stable Graves' hyperthyroidism. In roughly six Graves' hyperthyroidism patients, the study also compared T-cell repertoires from thyroid tissue with T-cell repertoires from blood. Following sampling, methimazole starting at 30 mg daily was given to hyperthyroidism patients, and high-dose intravenous methylprednisolone was given to ophthalmopathy patients. According to the paper, TCR Vbeta CDR3 sequencing was carried out on about 140 peripheral blood samples, which came from under 50 ophthalmopathy, 70 to 80 hyperthyroidism and roughly 17 progressor patients.

Amplification of TCR beta CDR3 regions was carried out from RNA transcripts. A first-round RT-PCR of the TCR CDR3 used the HTBI primer set with the Qiagen OneStep RT-PCR kit. Libraries were constructed in a second round of multiplex PCR, after which size selection and purification were carried out. The libraries were sequenced on an Illumina HiSeq2000 using paired-end 100 bp reads. Per the source publication's procedure: SOAPnuke was used to process the raw data, with reads discarded if the reads contained adapters or uncalled bases, had a mean Phred below 15, or lacked an exact constant-primer or identifier match. High-quality paired reads were merged with COPE v1.2.5, and unique nucleotide sequences were defined as clonotypes. MiTCR v1.1 was used to align clonotypes to the IMGT TRBV, TRBD and TRBJ reference segments. Only V-J combinations with frequency above 0.0001, covering 99% to 99.2% of repertoires, were analysed. The TCS score was defined as the ratio of F50 (clonal expansion) to E x V (chaos), calculated using BLOSUM62-based TCRdist between CDR3 peptides within each V-J. Welch's t-statistics and random forest reduced roughly 540 V-J features to 13, which were used in a naive Bayes classifier (R e1071). The raw public data were reprocessed by TCRdb itself: fastp quality trimming at Q25, MiXCR clonotype calling, in-frame beta chains only. For every CDR3 protein sequence, its rows merge into one entry that carries the most common genes and DNA. These V and J calls derive from TCRdb rather than the authors' analysis. The sample data list approximately 200,000 distinct CDR3 sequences, and about 17% of these were observed just once. Together, the top ten hold about 48% of the sample.

Overall study outcomes, separate from this receptor: In validation, the model predicted progression to ophthalmopathy with around 71% sensitivity and 72% to 85% specificity, a median of approximately 6.7 months before onset. Sample size was not statistically predetermined, and investigators were not blinded to group allocation. Most expanded thyroid clonotypes (frequency above 0.001) were also detected in blood, suggesting blood repertoires may reflect thyroid immune responses. A model built on a 13 V-J signature distinguished ophthalmopathy from stable hyperthyroidism, reaching 85% to 90% sensitivity and 81.08% specificity in cross-validation and 80%/75% in testing.

This clonotype was picked up many times. No cognate antigen has been identified for it. The record has no base qualities; no much larger clone is one base away. The junction shows trimming of 8 bases on V and 2 bases on J, plus 13 bases between the germline ends. From the germline V gene (reference sequence), CDR1 is SEHNR and CDR2 is FQNEAQ. The CDR3, cysteine through phenylalanine, is 13 amino acids long. CDR3 DNA is the only sequence kept; it has 39 bases, read in frame from the first base. Stable Graves' hyperthyroidism was defined as no progression to ophthalmopathy during 18 months of follow-up. Hyperthyroidism patients were newly diagnosed, with disease duration under 2 months, and aged 18 to 65 years. Exclusion was applied to patients with uncontrolled infections, other autoimmune diseases, pregnancy or lactation. Diagnoses relied on clinical symptoms, serum thyroxine and TRAb, thyroid ultrasound and orbital computed tomography. PBMCs were separated from over 9 ml of fresh peripheral blood using Ficoll-Paque density gradient centrifugation. Total RNA was extracted using Trizol reagent, and RNA quality was assessed on an Agilent 2100 Bioanalyzer.

The V and J genes are TRBV7-9 and TRBJ2-7, with the D gene call left open. Sequences were obtained from blood. The receptor was isolated from a man aged 40-49 years with Graves' hyperthyroidism. The bases are TGTGCCAGCGGCCCGCAGTCGGCCTACGAGCAGTACTTC. This sequence encodes CASGPQSAYEQYF.